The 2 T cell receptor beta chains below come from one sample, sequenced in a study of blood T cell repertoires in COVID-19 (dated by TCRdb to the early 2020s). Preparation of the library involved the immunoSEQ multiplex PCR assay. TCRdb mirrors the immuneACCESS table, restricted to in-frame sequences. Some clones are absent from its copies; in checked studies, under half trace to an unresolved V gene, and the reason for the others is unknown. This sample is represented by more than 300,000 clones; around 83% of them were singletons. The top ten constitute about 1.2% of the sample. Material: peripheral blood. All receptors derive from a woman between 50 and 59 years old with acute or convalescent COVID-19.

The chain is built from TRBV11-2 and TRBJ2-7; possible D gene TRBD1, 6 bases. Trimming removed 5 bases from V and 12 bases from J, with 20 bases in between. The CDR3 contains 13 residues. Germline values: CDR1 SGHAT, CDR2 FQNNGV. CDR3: CASSHGTFFTPYV. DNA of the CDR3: TGTGCCAGCAGCCACGGGACATTCTTTACCCCGTACGTC.

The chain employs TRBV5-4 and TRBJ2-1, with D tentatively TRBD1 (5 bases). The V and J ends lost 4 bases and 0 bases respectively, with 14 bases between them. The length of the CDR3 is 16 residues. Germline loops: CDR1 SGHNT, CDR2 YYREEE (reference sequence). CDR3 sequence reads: CASSQLGADSYNEQFF. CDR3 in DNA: TGTGCCAGCAGCCAATTAGGGGCCGACTCCTACAATGAGCAGTTCTTC.